Below, 11 T cell receptor beta chains from the same sample are listed, as sequenced in a study of shared clonotypes between healthy human individuals. Assay: immunoSEQ multiplex PCR; the TCRdb copy retains only in-frame clones and omits some. The data contain some 1,100,000 clones, about 80% of them singletons. Sequencing used memory CD4+ T cells from PBMCs. Subset reported: CD45RA-negative fraction. The receptor set was obtained from a man aged 18 to 30 in good health. Some clones in this sample may be carry-over from other donors' samples.

The rearrangement links TRBV7-9 to TRBJ1-4, with D perhaps matching TRBD1 (5 bases). Germline V gene sequence: CDR1 SEHNR, CDR2 FQNEAQ (reference sequence). The CDR3 extends over 15 amino acids. The germline V and J ends were trimmed by 5 bases and 5 bases, with 15 bases remaining between them. The CDR3 loop reads CASSTGSPSNEKLFF. The CDR3 DNA is TGTGCCAGCAGCACAGGCTCTCCGTCCAATGAAAAACTGTTTTTT.

The V gene is TRBV7-2, the J gene TRBJ2-7; no clear D. The V end was cut by 3 bases, the J end by 2 bases, with 11 bases between. The CDR3 has 14 residues. Germline CDR1 SGHTA, CDR2 FQGNSA. The CDR3 loop is CASSFGNKAYEQYF. Written as DNA, the CDR3 is TGTGCCAGCAGCTTTGGAAACAAAGCCTACGAGCAGTACTTC.

J is TRBJ2-7 and V is TRBV7-3; 8 nucleotides align to TRBD1. Germline CDR1 reads SGHTA; CDR2 reads FQGTGA. The CDR3 totals 15 residues. Germline trimming cut 2 bases from V and 0 bases from J; bases unmatched to any gene: 3. As DNA, the CDR3 is TGTGCCAGCAGCTTAGGACAGGGTAGCTCCTACGAGCAGTACTTC. The encoded protein is CASSLGQGSSYEQYF.

This clone has a single count. Different DNA sequences within this sample yield the same CDR3. J is TRBJ2-5 and V is TRBV5-1; 11 bases agree with TRBD2. The CDR3 covers 15 residues. Germline trimming cut 0 bases from V and 5 bases from J; bases unmatched to any gene: 3. Germline V gene sequence: CDR1 SGHRS, CDR2 YFSETQ. CDR3 amino acids: CASSLGLAGGETQYF. CDR3 coding DNA: TGCGCCAGCAGCTTGGGGCTAGCGGGAGGTGAGACCCAGTACTTC.

The sample holds a few counts of this clone. The CDR3 DNA reads TGCGCCAGCAGCTTGGTTGGGCCGGGTGACATTCAGTACTTC. Encoded protein: CASSLVGPGDIQYF. The chain combines TRBV5-1 with TRBJ2-4, with no clear D. Germline-derived CDR1 and CDR2 are SGHRS and YFSETQ. The germline V and J ends were trimmed by 0 bases and 8 bases, with 12 bases remaining between them. The CDR3 has 14 amino acids.

V gene TRBV6-1 combines with J gene TRBJ1-3; no clear D gene. The CDR3 runs to 15 residues. Germline V CDR1 and CDR2: MNHNS, SASEGT. The ends were cut back, 4 bases at V and 1 base at J, with 11 bases in the middle. The CDR3 DNA follows: TGTGCCAGCAGTGTCGACACATCTTCTGGAAACACCATATATTTT. Residues: CASSVDTSSGNTIYF.

The gene calls are TRBV28 and TRBJ1-5; TRBD1 matches at 9 bases. This CDR3 comprises 17 residues. V lost 3 bases, J lost 6 bases, and 12 bases stayed unmatched. CDR1 is MDHEN and CDR2 is SYDVKM in the germline V gene. The CDR3 DNA follows: TGTGCCAGCAGTTTGACCGAACAGGGGGCGCGTTCTCAGCCCCAGCATTTT. Translated: CASSLTEQGARSQPQHF.

The V and J genes are TRBV1 and TRBJ2-2; the table names TRBD2, a call not compared with the DNA. TRBV1 is assigned pseudogene status. CDR3 size: 18 residues. The CDR3 DNA reads as TGCACCAGCAGCCAGCTAAGGGCTAGCGGGAGCTCGGACGGGGAGCTGTTTTTT. This sequence encodes CTSSQLRASGSSDGELFF.

This clone was found once. Other DNA sequences in the sample encode the same CDR3. V gene TRBV7-2 combines with J gene TRBJ2-1; D remains unclear. The CDR3 has 15 residues. CDR1 is SGHTA and CDR2 is FQGNSA in the germline V gene. The V end was cut by 0 bases, the J end by 0 bases, with 6 bases between. CDR3 coding DNA: TGTGCCAGCAGCTTAGCACGGGCCTCCTACAATGAGCAGTTCTTC. It yields the protein CASSLARASYNEQFF.

A few counts support this clone. The CDR3 DNA reads as TGTGCCAGCAGCCAAGCAGGGGGAGGGCCCTACAATGAGCAGTTCTTC. It yields the protein CASSQAGGGPYNEQFF. The rearrangement uses TRBV4-2 and TRBJ2-1; D is possibly TRBD1 or TRBD2 (7 bases each). V lost 1 base to trimming and J lost 2 bases, with 12 bases between them. Per the germline V gene, CDR1 is LGHNA and CDR2 is YNFKEQ. The CDR3 extends over 16 amino acids.

This clone has a single count. The CDR3 here is CASSARGASNYGYTF. The CDR3 DNA is TGTGCCAGCAGTGCCCGCGGGGCAAGTAACTATGGCTACACCTTC. The chain carries TRBV6-6 and TRBJ1-2; D perhaps matches TRBD1 (5 bases). The CDR3 is 15 amino acids. From germline, CDR1 is MNHNY and CDR2 SVGAGI (reference sequence). Trimming took 5 bases from V and 1 from J, leaving 14 bases between them.